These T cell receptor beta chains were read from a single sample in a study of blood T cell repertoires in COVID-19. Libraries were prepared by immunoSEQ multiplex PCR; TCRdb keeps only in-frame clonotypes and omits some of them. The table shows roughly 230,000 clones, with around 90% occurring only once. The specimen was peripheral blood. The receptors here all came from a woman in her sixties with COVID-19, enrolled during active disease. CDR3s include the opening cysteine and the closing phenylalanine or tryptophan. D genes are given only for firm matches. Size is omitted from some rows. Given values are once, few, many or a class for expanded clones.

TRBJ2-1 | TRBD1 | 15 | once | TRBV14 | TGTGCCAGCAGTACACCGGGACAGGGGTGGAATGAGCAGTTCTTC | CASSTPGQGWNEQFF
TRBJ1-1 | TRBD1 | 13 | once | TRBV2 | TGTGCCAGCAGAGGACAGGGGGCAGTACAAGCTTTCTTT | CASRGQGAVQAFF
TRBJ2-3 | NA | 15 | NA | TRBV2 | TGTGCCAGCAGTCGATCAGGGGCAGGCACAGATACGCAGTATTTT | CASSRSGAGTDTQYF
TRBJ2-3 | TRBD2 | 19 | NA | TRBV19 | TGTGCCAGTAGTATCGGGGGTACTAGCGGGCGACCTAGCACAGATACGCAGTATTTT | CASSIGGTSGRPSTDTQYF
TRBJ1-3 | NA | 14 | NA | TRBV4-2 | TGTGCCAGCAGCCAAGATACTGCGGGAAACACCATATATTTT | CASSQDTAGNTIYF
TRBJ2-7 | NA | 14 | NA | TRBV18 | TGTGCCTCTAAGGGCTTACAGGAGACCTACGAGCAGTACTTC | CASKGLQETYEQYF
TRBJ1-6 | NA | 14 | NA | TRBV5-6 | TGTGCCAGCAGCTTGGGGCAGGTCGGTTCACCCCTCCACTTT | CASSLGQVGSPLHF
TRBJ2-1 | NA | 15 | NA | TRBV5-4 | TGTGCCAGCAGCTTGTCGAGTTTTCGGGACAATGAGCAGTTCTTC | CASSLSSFRDNEQFF
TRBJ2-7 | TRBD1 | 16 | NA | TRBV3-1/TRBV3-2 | TGTGCCAGCAGCCAAGTGTCGAAGGGGGCCTTTCGGAGGCAGTACTTC | CASSQVSKGAFRRQYF
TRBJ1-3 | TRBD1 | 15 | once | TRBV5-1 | TGCGCCAGCAGCAAAGACAGGGTCGTAGGAAACACCATATATTTT | CASSKDRVVGNTIYF
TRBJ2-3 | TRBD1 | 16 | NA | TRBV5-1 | TGCGCCAGCAGCCCGCGACCGGGACAGGGGGCAGATACGCAGTATTTT | CASSPRPGQGADTQYF
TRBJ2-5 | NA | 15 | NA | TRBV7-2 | TGTGCCAGCAGCGATCCTACAGGGTCCCTGGAGACCCAGTACTTC | CASSDPTGSLETQYF
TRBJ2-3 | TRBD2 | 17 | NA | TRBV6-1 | TGTGCCAGCAGTGTACTAGCGGGGGGGCGGGGCACAGATACGCAGTATTTT | CASSVLAGGRGTDTQYF
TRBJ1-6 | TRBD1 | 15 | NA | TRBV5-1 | TGCGCCAGCAGATCGACAGGGGGCGATAATTCACCCCTCCACTTT | CASRSTGGDNSPLHF
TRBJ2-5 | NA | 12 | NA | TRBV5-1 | TGCGCCAGCAGACGCGCGGGAGAGACCCAGTACTTC | CASRRAGETQYF
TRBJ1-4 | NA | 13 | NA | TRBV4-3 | TGCGCCAGCAGCCAAAATAACAGGGAAAAACTGTTTTTT | CASSQNNREKLFF
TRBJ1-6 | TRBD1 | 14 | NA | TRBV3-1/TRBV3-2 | TGTGCCAGCCAGGGGGCTGGATATAATTCACCCCTCCACTTT | CASQGAGYNSPLHF
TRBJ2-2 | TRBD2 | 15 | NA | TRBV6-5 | TGTGCCAGCAGTTCCCGACTAGCGGGCACCGGGGAGCTGTTTTTT | CASSSRLAGTGELFF
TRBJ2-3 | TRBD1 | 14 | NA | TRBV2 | TGTGCCAGCAGGGCAGGGGGAAGAGCAGATACGCAGTATTTT | CASRAGGRADTQYF
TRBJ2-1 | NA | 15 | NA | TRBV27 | TGTGCCAGCAGTTCACCAGGGATCTCCTACAATGAGCAGTTCTTC | CASSSPGISYNEQFF
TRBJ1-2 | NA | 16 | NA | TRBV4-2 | TGTGCCAGCAGCCAAGTTGATACAGGTCCTAACTATGGCTACACCTTC | CASSQVDTGPNYGYTF
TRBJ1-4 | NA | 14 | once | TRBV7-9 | TGTGCCAGCAGCTCCACGGGATTGGGAGAAAAACTGTTTTTT | CASSSTGLGEKLFF
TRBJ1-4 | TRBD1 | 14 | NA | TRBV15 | TGTGCCACCAGCGGGGGACAGGGGGGTGAAAAACTGTTTTTT | CATSGGQGGEKLFF
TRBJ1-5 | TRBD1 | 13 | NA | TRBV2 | TGTGCCAGCATTAAGGACAGGAATCAGCCCCAGCATTTT | CASIKDRNQPQHF
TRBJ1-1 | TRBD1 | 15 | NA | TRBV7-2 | TGTGCCAGCAGCTTCCAGGGGGCTACGAACACTGAAGCTTTCTTT | CASSFQGATNTEAFF
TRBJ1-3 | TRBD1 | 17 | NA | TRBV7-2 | TGTGCCAGCAGCTTACTCGGCAGGGGGCGGTCGGGAAACACCATATATTTT | CASSLLGRGRSGNTIYF
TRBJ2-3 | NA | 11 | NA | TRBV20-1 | TGCAGTGCTATCAAGCCAGATACGCAGTATTTT | CSAIKPDTQYF
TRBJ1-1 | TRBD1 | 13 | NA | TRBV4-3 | TGCGCCAGCTCCAGGACAGGGTTCACTGAAGCTTTCTTT | CASSRTGFTEAFF